This T cell receptor (beta chain) stems from a study of blood T cell repertoires in COVID-19. About the study: Acute-phase and convalescent COVID-19 samples originated in the United States, Italy and Spain. PBMCs, B-cell-depleted T cells, or T cells provided the cDNA or gDNA that made up the material.

V shed 5 bases and J 2 bases; nucleotides not matched to a gene: 3. The CDR3 contains 14 residues. The germline V gene encodes CDR1 LGHDT and CDR2 YNNKEL (reference sequence). Original data processing: Nucleated cell counts were estimated from reference gene primer amplification. Here immunoSEQ multiplex PCR was the method, and the copy in TCRdb shows in-frame clones only, minus some. Clone size and V and J calls were adopted from that table, with D and trimming inferred from the DNA. The sample lists 70,000 to 100,000 clones, around 90% occurring once. The sequencing sample was made of peripheral blood. The clonotype was recovered from a human donor in a cohort sampled during active COVID-19. V gene TRBV3-1 (or the pseudogene TRBV3-2) combines with J gene TRBJ2-3, with 8 positions matching TRBD1. CDR3 sequence (DNA): TGTGCCAGCAGCAGCCAGGGGGCCACAGATACGCAGTATTTT. It codes for CASSSQGATDTQYF.